A single sample is the source of the 24 T cell receptor beta chains below, sequenced in a study of shared clonotypes between healthy human individuals. Profiled with immunoSEQ multiplex PCR; TCRdb holds only in-frame clones, not every one. The sample consists of about 1.1 million clones, about 72% of them appearing once. Specimen: memory CD4+ T cells from PBMCs. This sample's subset: CD45RA-negative fraction. Source of these receptors: a young man in good health. Some clones in this sample may be carry-over from other donors' samples.

This chain uses TRBV5-6 with TRBJ1-2; 7 nucleotides match TRBD1. The CDR3 is 13 residues long. Germline CDR1 and CDR2: SGHDT and YYEEEE. V trimming: 0 bases; J trimming: 7 bases; junction bases outside the gene matches: 3. The CDR3: CASSLDRGGGYTF. DNA for the CDR3: TGTGCCAGCAGCTTGGACAGGGGCGGTGGCTACACCTTC.

This clone occurred a few times. The rearrangement joins TRBV29-1 to TRBJ1-1; TRBD1 is a possible D gene (6 bases). Germline CDR1 reads SQVTM; CDR2 reads ANQGSEA. There are 13 residues in the CDR3. The V end was cut by 4 bases, the J end by 3 bases, with 12 bases between. CDR3 DNA: TGCAGCGTTGGCGGCAGGGGATACACTGAAGCTTTCTTT. It codes for CSVGGRGYTEAFF.

This clone was observed a single time. The V gene is TRBV19, the J gene TRBJ2-2; unclear D gene. The CDR3 consists of 16 residues. Germline assignment: CDR1 LNHDA and CDR2 SQIVND (reference sequence). The V end was cut by 6 bases, the J end by 0 bases, with 14 bases between. The CDR3 region is CASRPLAPANTGELFF. CDR3 nucleotides: TGTGCCAGTAGGCCCTTGGCCCCGGCGAACACCGGGGAGCTGTTTTTT.

The V gene is TRBV13, the J gene TRBJ2-5; D not resolved. Germline V CDR1 and CDR2: PRHDT, FYEKMQ (reference sequence). Trimming took 2 bases from V and 2 from J, leaving 9 bases between them. CDR3 size: 14 residues. The CDR3 protein is CASSLLRNQETQYF. CDR3 nucleotide sequence: TGTGCCAGCAGCTTATTACGGAATCAAGAGACCCAGTACTTC.

This clone occurred once. V is TRBV5-3 and J is TRBJ1-5; D not certain. TRBV5-3 is classed as an ORF, of uncertain function. This CDR3 region has 14 residues. V was pared by 1 base and J by 5 bases, with 10 bases between. The CDR3 is CARSLWPGDQPQHF. DNA of the CDR3: TGTGCCAGAAGCTTGTGGCCTGGTGATCAGCCCCAGCATTTT.

A remark on this clone: The identical CDR3 is also encoded by other nucleotide sequences in the sample. J is TRBJ2-3 and V is TRBV11-3, with TRBD2 as a possible D gene (5 bases). Trimming shortened V by 1 base and J by 0 bases, and 5 bases separated the two germline ends. Looked up from germline, CDR1 is SGHNT and CDR2 is YENEEA. The CDR3 spans 14 residues. The CDR3 spells CASSLGGSTDTQYF. CDR3 bases: TGTGCCAGCAGCTTAGGAGGGAGCACAGATACGCAGTATTTT.

The V and J genes are TRBV29-1 and TRBJ2-2, with D perhaps TRBD1 or TRBD2 (6 bases each). The germline CDR1 and CDR2 sequences are SQVTM and ANQGSEA. The V end lost 6 bases, the J end lost 7 bases, and 12 bases lay between the germline ends. There are 12 residues in the CDR3. The DNA for the CDR3 is TGCAGCGTAGGGGGGTTAGGCGGGGAGCTGTTTTTT. Protein sequence: CSVGGLGGELFF.

The genes are TRBV6-5 and TRBJ2-1, with D possibly being TRBD1 or TRBD2 (5 bases each). Trimming pared 0 bases from V and 3 bases from J, leaving 12 bases between. The CDR3 is 16 residues long. In germline, CDR1 is MNHEY, CDR2 SVGAGI. Here the CDR3 DNA reads TGTGCCAGCAGTTACTCTGGGGGAGCTTTCTACAATGAGCAGTTCTTC. Amino acid sequence: CASSYSGGAFYNEQFF.

The genes are TRBV28 and TRBJ2-3, with D possibly being TRBD1 (6 bases). V dropped 5 bases and J dropped 4 bases, with 19 bases sitting between them. CDR1 and CDR2 (germline): MDHEN, SYDVKM. CDR3 length equals 16 residues. DNA for the CDR3: TGTGCCAGCAGTCCGTTTCTGGGGGCCGTTCCAGATACGCAGTATTTT. Its protein product is CASSPFLGAVPDTQYF.

The chain employs TRBV4-1 and TRBJ1-2; 11 positions agree with TRBD1. CDR3 length: 17 residues. The V gene's germline CDR1 is MGHRA and CDR2 YSYEKL. J was trimmed by 6 bases and V by 4 bases; bases with no gene match: 13. The CDR3 sequence: CASSREKGGQGAHGYTF. CDR3 sequence (DNA): TGCGCCAGCAGCCGAGAGAAGGGCGGACAGGGGGCCCATGGCTACACCTTC.

This clone was seen only once. The chain joins TRBV7-3 to TRBJ2-7; 10 nucleotides agree with TRBD2. The CDR3 contains 15 residues. After removal of 1 base from V and 1 base from J, the junction contained 1 base not matched to a gene. Germline V gene data show CDR1 as SGHTA and CDR2 as FQGTGA. The CDR3 here is CASSLSSGRSYEQYF. CDR3 sequence (DNA): TGTGCCAGCAGCTTAAGTAGCGGGAGGTCCTACGAGCAGTACTTC.

CDR3: CASSPDPGGELFF. In DNA form, the CDR3 reads TGTGCCAGCAGCCCCGACCCAGGCGGGGAGCTGTTTTTT. V and J are TRBV7-3 and TRBJ2-2; D is unclear. CDR1 SGHTA and CDR2 FQGTGA come from the germline V gene. The CDR3 runs to 13 residues. The V and J ends lost 5 bases and 7 bases respectively, with 11 bases between them.

Note on this clone: This may come from a read error, since a much larger clone is one base off. The rearrangement uses TRBV5-8 and TRBJ1-1; 7 bases are shared with TRBD1. Germline V gene data show CDR1 as SGHTS and CDR2 as YDEGEE. CDR3 length equals 14 residues. V dropped 0 bases and J dropped 2; count of bases not matched to a gene: 1. This chain's CDR3 is CASSLDRGNTEAFF. CDR3 in DNA: TGTGCCAGCAGCTTGGACAGGGGCAACACTGAAGCTTTCTTT.

The chain combines TRBV5-1 with TRBJ2-3; unclear D gene. V was shortened by 2 bases and J by 9 bases, with 13 bases between the two germline ends. The CDR3 extends over 13 amino acids. The germline CDR1 and CDR2 sequences are SGHRS and YFSETQ. Here the CDR3 DNA reads TGCGCCAGCAGCTTATCCGGGTTATCGACGCAGTATTTT. Translating gives CASSLSGLSTQYF.

The gene calls are TRBV10-2 and TRBJ1-4, with TRBD1 identical over 8 bases. Germline V lookup: CDR1 WSHSY, CDR2 SAAADI. The V gene end was trimmed by 6 bases and the J gene end by 8 bases; junction bases not matched to a gene: 11. The CDR3 has 15 amino acids. The CDR3 is CASSSRQGLGEKLFF. DNA for the CDR3: TGCGCCAGCAGCAGTAGACAGGGGTTGGGGGAAAAACTGTTTTTT.

The chain links TRBV4-2 to TRBJ2-7; D uncertain. CDR1 and CDR2 from the germline V gene are LGHNA and YNFKEQ. This CDR3 spans 11 amino acids. V lost 1 base, J lost 4 bases, and 2 bases lay in between. The CDR3 region has the DNA TGTGCCAGCAGCCAAGCTTACGAGCAGTACTTC. It codes for CASSQAYEQYF.

Note on this clone: A far larger clone is off by one base, so a read error is likely. This sample also contains other DNA sequences that code for the same CDR3. The J gene is TRBJ1-1, the V gene TRBV5-6, with D maybe TRBD1 (5 bases). This CDR3 comprises 14 residues. CDR1 SGHDT and CDR2 YYEEEE come from the germline V gene. CDR3 sequence (DNA): TGTGCCAGCAGCCCTCGAGGGGCTTGGACTGAGGCTTTCTTT. Translation gives CASSPRGAWTEAFF.

The chain joins TRBV7-3 to TRBJ2-2, with 11 bases lining up with TRBD2. V shed 3 bases and J 4 bases; nucleotides not matched to a gene: 4. Per the germline V gene, CDR1 is SGHTA and CDR2 is FQGTGA. The CDR3 sequence is 16 residues long. The CDR3 sequence: CASSFHSGRATGELFF. CDR3 sequence (DNA): TGTGCCAGCAGCTTCCATAGCGGGAGGGCCACCGGGGAGCTGTTTTTT.

The chain links TRBV6-5 to TRBJ1-2; D possibly corresponds to TRBD1 (5 bases). V lost 0 bases and J lost 8, with 19 bases in between. Germline CDR1 is MNHEY and CDR2 is SVGAGI. The CDR3 is 16 residues long. Here the CDR3 DNA reads TGTGCCAGCAGTTACTCGAGTCGTTCAGGGAATTACGGCTACACCTTC. Its protein is CASSYSSRSGNYGYTF.

This sequence joins TRBV7-3 and TRBJ2-1; 9 bases match TRBD1. Trimming removed 2 bases from V and 8 bases from J; junction bases left unmatched: 7. This CDR3 is built from 15 residues. CDR1 SGHTA and CDR2 FQGTGA come from the germline V gene. The CDR3, as DNA: TGTGCCAGCAGCTTACAGGGACAGGGAGGCGATGAGCAGTTCTTC. Translation: CASSLQGQGGDEQFF.

The DNA for the CDR3 is TGTGCCAGCGGGGGTGAAGTGCGGGGAACCACAGATACGCAGTATTTT. This codes for CASGGEVRGTTDTQYF. V usage is TRBV2 and J usage is TRBJ2-3; possibly TRBD2 for D (6 bases). Germline V gene data show CDR1 as SNHLY and CDR2 as FYNNEI. The germline V and J ends were trimmed by 8 bases and 2 bases, with 20 bases remaining between them. CDR3 length equals 16 residues.

This chain connects TRBV29-1 to TRBJ2-2, with 9 bases that match TRBD1. V trimming: 6 bases; J trimming: 4 bases; junction bases outside the gene matches: 6. The CDR3 runs 14 residues. Germline V gene data show CDR1 as SQVTM and CDR2 as ANQGSEA. CDR3 sequence (DNA): TGCAGCGTCGGACAGGGGACGGGCACCGGGGAGCTGTTTTTT. This encodes CSVGQGTGTGELFF.

This chain connects TRBV28 to TRBJ2-3; D tentatively reads TRBD1 or TRBD2 (5 bases each). V lost 8 bases, J lost 2 bases, and 20 bases lay in between. The CDR3 has 16 amino acids. Germline lookup yields CDR1 MDHEN and CDR2 SYDVKM. CDR3 in DNA: TGTGCCAGCGGCGCCTATTCCGGGACGGTCACAGATACGCAGTATTTT. Translating it yields CASGAYSGTVTDTQYF.

The chain combines TRBV2 with TRBJ1-5; D is perhaps TRBD1 (6 bases). The CDR3 is made up of 15 amino acids. The V gene's germline CDR1 is SNHLY and CDR2 FYNNEI. V was shortened by 4 bases and J by 2 bases, with 12 bases between the two germline ends. CDR3: CASSVGSGGNQPQHF. CDR3 coding DNA: TGTGCCAGCAGTGTGGGGTCAGGGGGCAATCAGCCCCAGCATTTT. The entire variable domain, with the rest obtained from reference TRBV2 and TRBJ1-5, is as follows: EPEVTQTPSHQVTQMGQEVILRCVPISNHLYFYWYRQILGQKVEFLVSFYNNEISEKSEIFDDQFSVERPDGSNFTLKIRSTKLEDSAMYFCASSVGSGGNQPQHFGDGTRLSIL.